These 32 T cell receptor beta chains share one sample of origin, sequenced in a study of T cell responses to AZD1222 COVID-19 vaccine. The repertoire was sequenced with immunoSEQ multiplex PCR; TCRdb's copy has only in-frame clones and lacks some. Altogether more than 75,000 clones are present, 85% to 95% being singletons, with the ten largest covering approximately 8%. This specimen was peripheral blood, taken 28 days after the second AZD1222 dose. These TCRs come from an adult who received the AZD1222 COVID-19 vaccine.

The chain is built from TRBV5-1 and TRBJ1-3, with D unresolved. Per the germline V gene, CDR1 is SGHRS and CDR2 is YFSETQ. The CDR3 has 18 amino acids. V was pared by 4 bases and J by 0 bases, with 20 bases between. CDR3 DNA sequence: TGCGCCAGCAGCCCGCGATGGGAGGACGGATTCTCTGGAAACACCATATATTTT. This codes for CASSPRWEDGFSGNTIYF.

This chain uses TRBV28 with TRBJ2-3; D perhaps matches TRBD1 (8 bases). CDR1 and CDR2 from the germline V gene are MDHEN and SYDVKM. This CDR3 is 13 amino acids long. V lost 5 bases to trimming and J lost 9 bases, with 15 bases between them. The CDR3: CASSLGQGGTQYF. Here the CDR3 DNA reads TGTGCCAGCAGTCTTGGACAGGGAGGGACGCAGTATTTT. Together with reference TRBV28 and TRBJ2-3, the CDR3 gives the full variable domain: DVKVTQSSRYLVKRTGEKVFLECVQDMDHENMFWYRQDPGLGLRLIYFSYDVKMKEKGDIPEGYSVSREKKERFSLILESASTNQTSMYLCASSLGQGGTQYFGPGTRLTVL.

The chain recombines TRBV6-1 with TRBJ1-2; D ambiguous. V was shortened by 2 bases and J by 4 bases, with 8 bases between the two germline ends. CDR3 length: 13 residues. Germline V gene lookup returns CDR1 MNHNS and CDR2 SASEGT. CDR3 in DNA: TGTGCCAGCAGTGAACACAACCCCTATGGCTACACCTTC. Translating it yields CASSEHNPYGYTF.

The chain is built from TRBV3-1 (or the pseudogene TRBV3-2) and TRBJ2-1; 11 nucleotides line up with TRBD1. Germline values: CDR1 LGHDT, CDR2 YNNKEL (reference sequence). The CDR3 contains 16 residues. J gave up 7 bases and V 0 bases, and 5 bases lay outside the gene matches. CDR3 bases: TGTGCCAGCAGCCAAGATTTCGGACAGGGGGCGAATGAGCAGTTCTTC. This sequence encodes CASSQDFGQGANEQFF.

This chain joins TRBV5-6 and TRBJ1-3, with D uncertain. With 1 base removed from V and 1 base from J, the gap between germline ends came to 3 bases. Germline V lookup: CDR1 SGHDT, CDR2 YYEEEE. The CDR3 extends over 13 amino acids. CDR3 residues: CASSLISGNTIYF. The DNA for the CDR3 is TGTGCCAGCAGCTTGATTTCTGGAAACACCATATATTTT. Using reference TRBV5-6 and TRBJ1-3 for the parts outside the CDR3, the full variable domain is DAGVTQSPTHLIKTRGQQVTLRCSPKSGHDTVSWYQQALGQGPQFIFQYYEEEERQRGNFPDRFSGHQFPNYSSELNVNALLLGDSALYLCASSLISGNTIYFGEGSWLTVV.

The DNA for the CDR3 is TGTGCCAGCAGTTTATCGACAGGGGGCTCCACCGGGGAGCTGTTTTTT. Its protein product is CASSLSTGGSTGELFF. The chain has TRBV27 and TRBJ2-2; 10 bases line up with TRBD1. The V gene end was trimmed by 0 bases and the J gene end by 4 bases; junction bases not matched to a gene: 2. The CDR3 length is 16 residues. CDR1 is MNHEY, CDR2 SMNVEV, per germline (reference sequence).

V is TRBV4-3 and J is TRBJ1-3; D not certain. The germline V gene has CDR1 LGHNA and CDR2 YSLEER. The CDR3 consists of 15 residues. V gave up 0 bases and J gave up 0 bases, with 6 bases separating them. The chain's CDR3 is CASSQDSSSGNTIYF. The CDR3 DNA follows: TGCGCCAGCAGCCAAGACAGCTCCTCTGGAAACACCATATATTTT.

The chain joins TRBV24-1 to TRBJ1-5, with D possibly TRBD1 on 6 matching bases. Germline loops: CDR1 KGHDR, CDR2 SFDVKD. V lost 3 bases, J lost 2 bases, and 16 bases lay in between. This CDR3 is 17 amino acids long. The CDR3 nucleotides are TGTGCCACCAGTGATGTAGGGGGGGGTCAAGGCAATCAGCCCCAGCATTTT. This codes for CATSDVGGGQGNQPQHF.

V gene TRBV2 combines with J gene TRBJ1-5; D not certain. CDR3 length: 16 amino acids. Germline V gene sequence: CDR1 SNHLY, CDR2 FYNNEI. Trimming left V 0 bases short and J 3 bases short, with 12 bases between. The CDR3 sequence: CASSEALVGSNQPQHF. The CDR3 DNA reads as TGTGCCAGCAGTGAAGCGCTTGTGGGCTCCAATCAGCCCCAGCATTTT.

This clone has more than one count but fewer than ten. V is TRBV28 and J is TRBJ1-2, with D hard to call. Deletions cut 2 bases from V and 4 bases from J, with 8 bases between. Per germline, CDR1 MDHEN and CDR2 SYDVKM. The CDR3 has 13 amino acids. The CDR3 DNA reads as TGTGCCAGCAGTTTACAGGTGACCTATGGCTACACCTTC. Protein: CASSLQVTYGYTF.

The chain combines TRBV3-1 (or the pseudogene TRBV3-2) with TRBJ1-1; D is unclear. The length of the CDR3 is 13 residues. V dropped 4 bases and J dropped 0 bases, with 6 bases sitting between them. Germline V gives CDR1 LGHDT, CDR2 YNNKEL (reference sequence). This chain's CDR3 is CASSLRMNTEAFF. For the CDR3, the DNA is TGTGCCAGCAGCCTTCGTATGAACACTGAAGCTTTCTTT.

This rearrangement joins TRBV3-1 (or the pseudogene TRBV3-2) to TRBJ2-1, with 8 positions matching TRBD2. The CDR3 totals 15 residues. Germline CDR1 LGHDT, CDR2 YNNKEL (reference sequence). V dropped 1 base and J dropped 7; count of bases not matched to a gene: 6. For the CDR3, the DNA is TGTGCCAGCAGCCAAGGGGCGGGAGGTATAAATGAGCAGTTCTTC. Translating it yields CASSQGAGGINEQFF.

This clone occurred a few times. This chain connects TRBV28 to TRBJ2-7; TRBD1 agrees at 8 bases. Germline V lookup: CDR1 MDHEN, CDR2 SYDVKM. J gave up 5 bases and V 5 bases, and 11 bases lay outside the gene matches. The CDR3 spans 15 residues. Here the CDR3 reads CASSKPGQGGHEQYF. The DNA for the CDR3 is TGTGCCAGCAGTAAACCCGGACAGGGTGGGCACGAGCAGTACTTC.

This CDR3 reads CSVGTSGSTDTQYF. The DNA of the CDR3 is TGCAGCGTTGGGACTAGCGGGAGCACAGATACGCAGTATTTT. The V call is TRBV29-1, the J call TRBJ2-3; 11 nucleotides line up with TRBD2. With V trimmed by 4 bases and J by 0 bases, 0 bases remained unmatched. The CDR3 runs 14 residues. Germline CDR1 SQVTM, CDR2 ANQGSEA.

The chain couples TRBV2 to TRBJ1-5; maybe TRBD1 (5 bases). The germline V gene has CDR1 SNHLY and CDR2 FYNNEI. CDR3 length: 14 amino acids. With 5 bases removed from V and 4 bases from J, the gap between germline ends came to 12 bases. The CDR3 sequence: CASSQMPGNQPQHF. CDR3 nucleotides: TGTGCCAGCAGTCAGATGCCAGGGAATCAGCCCCAGCATTTT.

The count of this clone is one. This chain connects TRBV2 to TRBJ1-1; D possibly corresponds to TRBD1 (5 bases). Germline-derived CDR1 and CDR2 are SNHLY and FYNNEI. The CDR3 totals 13 residues. The V end was cut by 6 bases, the J end by 5 bases, with 13 bases between. The CDR3 DNA reads as TGTGCCAGCAGCCAGGGTCAGAAGACTGAAGCTTTCTTT. As protein: CASSQGQKTEAFF.

The genes are TRBV18 and TRBJ2-7, with TRBD2 matching over 9 bases. The V segment lost 2 bases and the J segment 5 bases; nucleotides outside the gene matches: 10. The CDR3 sequence is 16 residues long. Germline CDR1 reads KGHSH; CDR2 reads LQKENI. The CDR3 coding sequence is TGTGCCAGCTCACCAAGGGATAGCGGGAGCTCAGACGAGCAGTACTTC. As protein: CASSPRDSGSSDEQYF.

The genes are TRBV5-1 and TRBJ2-2; a possible D gene is TRBD2 (5 bases). This CDR3 has 15 residues. Trimming stripped 6 bases from V and 5 bases from J, with 17 bases between. From germline, CDR1 is SGHRS and CDR2 YFSETQ. Here the CDR3 DNA reads TGCGCCAGCACGGACGCAACGGGCGGGACCGGGGAGCTGTTTTTT. Its translation: CASTDATGGTGELFF.

Comment on this clone: The same CDR3 is also encoded by other DNA sequences in this sample. The chain combines TRBV18 with TRBJ1-5; a possible D gene is TRBD1 (5 bases). Germline CDR1 KGHSH, CDR2 LQKENI. The CDR3 has 13 amino acids. Deletions cut 3 bases from V and 4 bases from J, with 7 bases between. This CDR3 is CASSPGGNQPQHF. The CDR3 nucleotides are TGTGCCAGCTCACCGGGGGGAAATCAGCCCCAGCATTTT. Drawing the rest from reference TRBV18 and TRBJ1-5, the complete variable domain is NAGVMQNPRHLVRRRGQEARLRCSPMKGHSHVYWYRQLPEEGLKFMVYLQKENIIDESGMPKERFSAEFPKEGPSILRIQQVVRGDSAAYFCASSPGGNQPQHFGDGTRLSIL.

The CDR3 DNA is TGTGCCAGCAGCTTGTACGGGTCCCCCTCTGGAAACACCATATATTTT. Translating gives CASSLYGSPSGNTIYF. This sequence joins TRBV5-8 and TRBJ1-3; no definite D call. Germline CDR1 reads SGHTS; CDR2 reads YDEGEE. Trimming stripped 1 base from V and 0 bases from J, with 11 bases between. CDR3 length: 16 residues.

The V gene is TRBV5-1, the J gene TRBJ2-7; 8 bases line up with TRBD2. This CDR3 contains 15 residues. Germline V CDR1 and CDR2: SGHRS, YFSETQ. V lost 4 bases and J lost 5; bases outside the gene matches: 11. The CDR3 DNA is TGCGCCAGCAGCGGGGCGGGACTAGGGTCCAACGAGCAGTACTTC. Translating gives CASSGAGLGSNEQYF.

This clone is a singleton in its sample. V is TRBV28 and J is TRBJ1-2, with D possibly being TRBD1 (5 bases). Germline V gene data show CDR1 as MDHEN and CDR2 as SYDVKM. The V gene lost 4 bases and the J gene lost 6 bases, with 12 bases spanning the gap. This CDR3 region has 13 residues. The CDR3 reads CASSSVGAHGYTF. CDR3 sequence (DNA): TGTGCCAGCAGTTCGGTCGGGGCCCATGGCTACACCTTC.

This clone was seen only once. This chain uses TRBV15 with TRBJ2-1; D may be TRBD1 (6 bases). V dropped 2 bases and J dropped 7 bases, with 15 bases sitting between them. Germline lookup yields CDR1 LNHNV and CDR2 YYDKDF (reference sequence). The CDR3 loop spans 15 amino acids. This CDR3 reads CATSRPQDRPNEQFF. In DNA form, the CDR3 reads TGTGCCACCAGCAGACCTCAGGACAGACCTAATGAGCAGTTCTTC. Full variable domain (outside the CDR3, taken from reference TRBV15 and TRBJ2-1): DAMVIQNPRYQVTQFGKPVTLSCSQTLNHNVMYWYQQKSSQAPKLLFHYYDKDFNNEADTPDNFQSRRPNTSFCFLDIRSPGLGDTAMYLCATSRPQDRPNEQFFGPGTRLTVL.

The rearrangement uses TRBV19 and TRBJ1-5, with D possibly being TRBD1 (6 bases). Looked up from germline, CDR1 is LNHDA and CDR2 is SQIVND (reference sequence). V dropped 2 bases and J dropped 1 base, with 9 bases sitting between them. The length of the CDR3 is 15 residues. The CDR3 nucleotides are TGTGCCAGTAGTATATTTGGACAGAGCAATCAGCCCCAGCATTTT. This translates into CASSIFGQSNQPQHF.

As DNA, the CDR3 is TGCAGCGTCGCCAAGGGCCACGAGCAGTACTTC. Translating gives CSVAKGHEQYF. J is TRBJ2-7 and V is TRBV29-1; no clear D. The CDR3 is made up of 11 amino acids. In germline, CDR1 is SQVTM, CDR2 ANQGSEA. V was shortened by 6 bases and J by 5 bases, with 11 bases between the two germline ends.

The chain employs TRBV6-5 and TRBJ2-3, with D perhaps given as TRBD1 or TRBD2 (5 bases each). CDR1 is MNHEY, CDR2 SVGAGI, per germline. This CDR3 has 13 amino acids. The germline V and J ends were trimmed by 6 bases and 5 bases, with 12 bases remaining between them. Here the CDR3 reads CASSRDAVDTQYF. The CDR3 DNA is TGTGCCAGCAGCAGGGACGCCGTAGATACGCAGTATTTT.

The rearrangement uses TRBV2 and TRBJ1-5, with D possibly being TRBD1 (5 bases). This CDR3 region has 14 residues. Germline V gives CDR1 SNHLY, CDR2 FYNNEI. V was clipped by 8 bases and J by 0 bases, with 11 bases between them. The CDR3 protein is CASGRGSSNQPQHF. CDR3 bases: TGTGCCAGCGGGAGGGGATCTAGCAATCAGCCCCAGCATTTT.

V is TRBV5-6 and J is TRBJ2-7, with D hard to call. The CDR3 runs to 17 residues. V lost 3 bases to trimming and J lost 6 bases, with 25 bases between them. In germline, CDR1 is SGHDT, CDR2 YYEEEE. The CDR3 DNA sequence: TGTGCCAGCAGCTCGCGCTGGGAAGGAAGAAGACGAGGCGAGCAGTACTTC. Protein: CASSSRWEGRRRGEQYF.

The chain employs TRBV21-1 and TRBJ1-4; TRBD1 was called by the table and not checked on the DNA. TRBV21-1 is labeled a pseudogene. This CDR3 has 16 residues. The DNA of the CDR3 is TGTGCCCCCCGGGGACAGGGATCCGGGTCTAATGAAAAACTGTTTTTT. This encodes CAPRGQGSGSNEKLFF.

This clone was detected once. This CDR3 is CATSDRGRRETQYF. The CDR3 DNA reads TGTGCCACCAGTGACAGGGGAAGGAGGGAGACCCAGTACTTC. This chain connects TRBV24-1 to TRBJ2-5; a weak D match, TRBD1 (6 bases). CDR3 length: 14 amino acids. Germline V gene sequence: CDR1 KGHDR, CDR2 SFDVKD. Trimming took off 4 bases at V and 5 bases at J, with 13 bases between the two ends.

The V and J genes are TRBV23-1 and TRBJ2-7; weak D call: TRBD1 (6 bases). TRBV23-1 is noted as an ORF with a role that remains uncertain. Deletions cut 3 bases from V and 0 bases from J, with 12 bases between. The CDR3 runs to 15 residues. CDR3 sequence (DNA): TGCGCCAGCAGTCACCCCAGGACAGTCTCCTACGAGCAGTACTTC. It specifies CASSHPRTVSYEQYF.

This clone has just a few counts. This chain connects TRBV18 to TRBJ2-2, with D possibly matching TRBD1 (6 bases). CDR1 KGHSH and CDR2 LQKENI come from the germline V gene. The V end lost 3 bases, the J end lost 3 bases, and 11 bases lay between the germline ends. This CDR3 has 15 amino acids. The CDR3 sequence is CASSPGQGHTGELFF. The CDR3 DNA sequence: TGTGCCAGCTCACCGGGTCAGGGGCACACCGGGGAGCTGTTTTTT. Based on the CDR3 plus reference TRBV18 and TRBJ2-2, the full variable domain is NAGVMQNPRHLVRRRGQEARLRCSPMKGHSHVYWYRQLPEEGLKFMVYLQKENIIDESGMPKERFSAEFPKEGPSILRIQQVVRGDSAAYFCASSPGQGHTGELFFGEGSRLTVL.